Following are 20 T cell receptor beta chains from one sample sequenced in a study of graft-versus-host responses after intestinal transplantation. Their antigens remain unidentified. The method was immunoSEQ multiplex PCR; TCRdb's version includes in-frame clones alone and lacks a portion of them. The sample has 90,000 to 95,000 clones; approximately 92% are singletons. Sequenced material: unstimulated CD8+ T cells sorted from spleen or lymph node cells, taken before intestinal transplant. All receptors come from a human donor who received an intestinal transplant.

The CDR3 is CASSPIAGGINEQFF. The CDR3 nucleotides are TGTGCCAGCAGCCCTATAGCGGGAGGAATCAATGAGCAGTTCTTC. The chain combines TRBV7-9 with TRBJ2-1, with 10 bases identical to TRBD2. Germline CDR1 and CDR2: SEHNR and FQNEAQ (reference sequence). V dropped 5 bases and J dropped 6; count of bases not matched to a gene: 7. This CDR3 is 15 amino acids long.

This clone was detected only a few times. One end of the junction fails to match germline, which may point to a read error. CDR3 nucleotide sequence: TGTGCCAGCCCCACTGTAGCTTTCTTT. Encoded protein: CASPTVAFF. The chain uses TRBV6-7 and TRBJ1-1; no reliable D call. TRBV6-7 is an ORF; its function is uncertain. The CDR3 sequence is 9 residues long.

V and J are TRBV4-1 and TRBJ2-7, with a possible D match to TRBD1 (6 bases). Germline CDR1 reads MGHRA; CDR2 reads YSYEKL. Trimming removed 3 bases at V and 3 bases at J, with 9 bases between. CDR3 length: 13 residues. In DNA, the CDR3 is TGCGCCAGCAGCCACTCGACAGGCTACGAGCAGTACTTC. Translated: CASSHSTGYEQYF.

This clone has a single count. The chain has TRBV7-8 and TRBJ2-5; D gene ambiguous. Trimming removed 1 base at V and 3 bases at J, with 9 bases between. The CDR3 is 14 amino acids. CDR1 and CDR2 (germline): SGHVS, FQNEAQ. Here the CDR3 reads CASSLVSYKETQYF. CDR3 sequence (DNA): TGTGCCAGCAGCTTAGTATCGTACAAAGAGACCCAGTACTTC.

The chain uses TRBV4-3 and TRBJ2-3; weak D call: TRBD2 (5 bases). The CDR3 spans 16 residues. Germline assignment: CDR1 LGHNA and CDR2 YSLEER. V shed 1 base and J shed 6 bases, with 17 bases lying between them. The CDR3 reads CASSQVIIPTGDTQYF. CDR3 bases: TGCGCCAGCAGCCAAGTTATTATCCCCACGGGGGATACGCAGTATTTT.

J is TRBJ2-1 and V is TRBV10-3, with D perhaps TRBD2 (6 bases). Per the germline V gene, CDR1 is ENHRY and CDR2 is SYGVKD. V lost 9 bases and J lost 10, with 19 bases in between. This CDR3 spans 13 amino acids. In DNA form, the CDR3 reads TGTGCCATTGGCGGGATGGGGTGGGACGAGCAGTTCTTC. Residues: CAIGGMGWDEQFF.

The chain couples TRBV29-1 to TRBJ2-1, with D possibly being TRBD1 (6 bases). The CDR3 consists of 14 residues. Germline CDR1 reads SQVTM; CDR2 reads ANQGSEA. Trimming pared 7 bases from V and 8 bases from J, leaving 21 bases between. CDR3 DNA: TGCAGCGGGAGAGCCGGGACAATCATTTATGAGCAGTTCTTC. This translates into CSGRAGTIIYEQFF.

V is TRBV5-1 and J is TRBJ1-1, with D possibly matching TRBD1 (6 bases). The CDR3 sequence is 14 residues long. Germline V CDR1 and CDR2: SGHRS, YFSETQ. The V and J ends lost 5 bases and 3 bases respectively, with 14 bases between them. The CDR3 region is CASRYEGEYTEAFF. The CDR3 DNA is TGCGCCAGCAGGTACGAGGGGGAGTACACTGAAGCTTTCTTT.

The V and J genes are TRBV6-5 and TRBJ2-7; a weak D match, TRBD1 (6 bases). This CDR3 is 13 amino acids long. The V end was cut by 6 bases, the J end by 6 bases, with 15 bases between. CDR1 is MNHEY, CDR2 SVGAGI, per germline. CDR3 protein: CASSHDRWGEQYF. In nucleotides, the CDR3 is TGTGCCAGCAGCCACGACAGGTGGGGCGAGCAGTACTTC.

This chain links TRBV29-1 with TRBJ2-7, with TRBD2 identical over 13 bases. The CDR3 has 16 residues. Trimming cost V 7 bases and J 2 bases; bases outside gene matches: 11. Germline V gene sequence: CDR1 SQVTM, CDR2 ANQGSEA. DNA of the CDR3: TGCAGCGCTCACATTTCCGGGACTAGCGGGGCCTACGAGCAGTACTTC. This encodes CSAHISGTSGAYEQYF.

This chain uses TRBV5-6 with TRBJ2-1; the D gene is possibly TRBD2 (5 bases). CDR3 length: 17 residues. V was trimmed by 4 bases and J by 0 bases, leaving 17 bases between them. Germline CDR1 and CDR2: SGHDT and YYEEEE. The CDR3 loop reads CASSPPSAGFSYNEQFF. Here the CDR3 DNA reads TGTGCCAGCAGCCCACCCAGCGCGGGTTTCTCCTACAATGAGCAGTTCTTC.

This chain links TRBV10-2 with TRBJ2-3; a possible D gene is TRBD2 (6 bases). Germline V lookup: CDR1 WSHSY, CDR2 SAAADI. The CDR3 runs to 13 residues. V was shortened by 6 bases and J by 6 bases, with 13 bases between the two germline ends. CDR3: CASSSGVGDTQYF. Written as DNA, the CDR3 is TGCGCCAGCAGCTCGGGAGTCGGGGATACGCAGTATTTT.

This chain uses TRBV6-5 with TRBJ2-1; perhaps TRBD1 as D (6 bases). The CDR3 has 12 residues. The germline V gene encodes CDR1 MNHEY and CDR2 SVGAGI. V dropped 6 bases and J dropped 9 bases, with 12 bases sitting between them. CDR3 nucleotide sequence: TGTGCCAGCAGGAGTGGGACAATTGAGCAGTTCTTC. Encoded protein: CASRSGTIEQFF.

In this sample, this clone turned up once. The gene calls are TRBV14 and TRBJ1-2; D gene uncertain. Trimming stripped 0 bases from V and 3 bases from J, with 8 bases between. The germline CDR1 and CDR2 sequences are SGHDN and FVKESK. The CDR3 loop spans 14 amino acids. The CDR3: CASSQDGFYYGYTF. The CDR3 nucleotides are TGTGCCAGCAGCCAAGATGGCTTTTACTATGGCTACACCTTC.

This chain links TRBV4-2 with TRBJ2-7; TRBD2 agrees at 8 bases. This CDR3 is 16 amino acids long. Germline loops: CDR1 LGHNA, CDR2 YNFKEQ. V trimming: 2 bases; J trimming: 3 bases; junction bases outside the gene matches: 9. CDR3 protein: CASSQSSGGPNYEQYF. The CDR3 DNA reads TGTGCCAGCAGCCAATCCAGCGGGGGCCCTAACTACGAGCAGTACTTC.

This chain joins TRBV5-1 and TRBJ1-1, with D perhaps TRBD1 (5 bases). The CDR3 extends over 15 amino acids. Trimming cost V 4 bases and J 3 bases, with 16 bases left between them. Germline values: CDR1 SGHRS, CDR2 YFSETQ. CDR3 nucleotides: TGCGCCAGCAGCCCCCAGGGTGGCTGGGACACTGAAGCTTTCTTT. Translating gives CASSPQGGWDTEAFF.

This clone was counted a single time. The genes are TRBV15 and TRBJ1-1; D gene unclear. The CDR3 covers 16 residues. V lost 4 bases and J lost 4, with 19 bases in between. CDR1 is LNHNV, CDR2 YYDKDF, per germline (reference sequence). CDR3: CATSTRRREGGTEAFF. DNA for the CDR3: TGTGCCACCAGCACTAGAAGGCGGGAGGGTGGCACTGAAGCTTTCTTT.

CDR3 nucleotide sequence: TGTGCCAGCAGTGTCCAGGAGGACACTGAAGCTTTCTTT. Protein: CASSVQEDTEAFF. The chain uses TRBV6-1 and TRBJ1-1; D not resolved. Deletions cut 4 bases from V and 3 bases from J, with 9 bases between. There are 13 residues in the CDR3. Germline V CDR1 and CDR2: MNHNS, SASEGT.

The chain combines TRBV13 with TRBJ2-5; 14 positions agree with TRBD2. There are 16 residues in the CDR3. CDR1 and CDR2 from the germline V gene are PRHDT and FYEKMQ (reference sequence). With 9 bases clipped from V and 4 bases from J, the junction kept 10 bases outside the gene matches. CDR3 region: CASRGTSGGTPETQYF. CDR3 coding DNA: TGTGCCAGTCGAGGGACTAGCGGGGGTACGCCAGAGACCCAGTACTTC.

The chain combines TRBV2 with TRBJ2-1, with no clear D. CDR3 length: 11 residues. Per the germline V gene, CDR1 is SNHLY and CDR2 is FYNNEI. V lost 1 base and J 7 bases, leaving 2 bases between the germline ends. CDR3 loop: CASSEVNEQFF. The DNA of the CDR3 is TGTGCCAGCAGTGAAGTAAATGAGCAGTTCTTC.